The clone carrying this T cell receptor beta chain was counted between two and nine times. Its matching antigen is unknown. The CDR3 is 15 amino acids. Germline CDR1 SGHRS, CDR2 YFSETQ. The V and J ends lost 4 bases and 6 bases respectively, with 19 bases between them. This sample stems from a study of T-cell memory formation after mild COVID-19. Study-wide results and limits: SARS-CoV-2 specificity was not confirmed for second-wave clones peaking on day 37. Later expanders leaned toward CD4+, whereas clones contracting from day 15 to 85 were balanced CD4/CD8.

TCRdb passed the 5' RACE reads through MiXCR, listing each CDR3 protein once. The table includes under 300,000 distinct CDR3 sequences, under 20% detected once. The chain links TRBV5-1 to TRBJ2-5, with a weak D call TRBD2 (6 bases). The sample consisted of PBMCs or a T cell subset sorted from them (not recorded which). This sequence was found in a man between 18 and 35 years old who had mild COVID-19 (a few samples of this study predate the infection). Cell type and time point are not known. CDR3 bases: TGCGCCAGCAGCCCGCGGGACCGACGAGGGAAGACCCAGTACTTC. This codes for CASSPRDRRGKTQYF.